Listed below are T cell receptor beta chains from one sample, sequenced in a study of T cell responses to AZD1222 COVID-19 vaccine. Sequencing was performed with immunoSEQ multiplex PCR; in TCRdb, only in-frame clones are kept and a portion is missing. The table includes over 100,000 clones, roughly 92% detected once. Sample: peripheral blood, taken on day 0 of AZD1222 vaccination. The receptors stem from an adult in good health. Each CDR3 is given with its conserved first and last residue. D genes are given only for firm matches. Only some rows state a clone size, as once, few, many or a class for expanded clones.

CSVSDINYGYTF | TGCAGCGTTTCGGACATTAACTATGGCTACACCTTC | NA | NA | TRBJ1-2 | TRBV29-1
CASSLTQGTEAFF | TGTGCCAGCAGCTTAACTCAGGGGACTGAAGCTTTCTTT | NA | NA | TRBJ1-1 | TRBV7-3
CASSSRDGNEKLFF | TGTGCCAGCAGCTCCCGGGACGGAAATGAAAAACTGTTTTTT | NA | NA | TRBJ1-4 | TRBV7-9
CAWSQGTVNTEAFF | TGTGCCTGGAGTCAGGGGACAGTGAACACTGAAGCTTTCTTT | NA | TRBD1 | TRBJ1-1 | TRBV30
CASSPRTGASSPLHF | TGTGCCAGCAGCCCAAGGACAGGGGCTAGTTCACCCCTCCACTTT | NA | TRBD1 | TRBJ1-6 | TRBV7-9
CASSQDPVGRRGYGYTF | TGCGCCAGCAGCCAAGATCCCGTAGGACGCCGGGGCTATGGCTACACCTTC | few | NA | TRBJ1-2 | TRBV4-1
CASSPRAGGHTGELFF | TGTGCCAGCAGCCCTCGGGCGGGGGGTCACACCGGGGAGCTGTTTTTT | NA | TRBD2 | TRBJ2-2 | TRBV7-3
CASSLAGGAYEQYF | TGTGCCAGCAGCTTAGCGGGGGGCGCCTACGAGCAGTACTTC | NA | NA | TRBJ2-7 | TRBV7-8
CASSLSSLDTQYF | TGTGCCAGCAGCTTAAGTTCCCTCGATACGCAGTATTTT | NA | NA | TRBJ2-3 | TRBV7-3
CASSPTDSNTEAFF | TGTGCCAGCAGCCCTACGGACAGTAACACTGAAGCTTTCTTT | once | NA | TRBJ1-1 | TRBV7-9
CASSLGLRGATGNTIYF | TGTGCCAGCAGCCTGGGGCTCCGAGGGGCCACTGGAAACACCATATATTTT | NA | NA | TRBJ1-3 | TRBV14
CASSLSVPLAGASSYNEQFF | TGTGCCAGCAGCCTTAGTGTACCACTAGCGGGGGCGAGCTCCTACAATGAGCAGTTCTTC | NA | TRBD2 | TRBJ2-1 | TRBV7-6
CASSDRGPWDTQYF | TGTGCCAGTAGCGACAGGGGGCCGTGGGATACGCAGTATTTT | NA | TRBD1 | TRBJ2-3 | TRBV19
CASSRSGSGGTGELFF | TGTGCCAGCAGCCGCAGCGGTAGCGGCGGCACCGGGGAGCTGTTTTTT | NA | NA | TRBJ2-2 | TRBV3-1/TRBV3-2
CASSPGASYNEQFF | TGTGCCAGCAGCCCCGGGGCCTCCTACAATGAGCAGTTCTTC | NA | NA | TRBJ2-1 | TRBV7-3
CASSPRDRGETQYF | TGTGCCAGCTCACCTCGCGACAGGGGAGAGACCCAGTACTTC | NA | TRBD1 | TRBJ2-5 | TRBV18
CASSPAVRSMSGNTIYF | TGTGCCAGCAGCCCAGCGGTACGGAGCATGTCTGGAAACACCATATATTTT | NA | NA | TRBJ1-3 | TRBV7-6
CAWSVSGFGYTF | TGTGCCTGGAGTGTGTCGGGGTTTGGCTACACCTTC | NA | NA | TRBJ1-2 | TRBV30
CARGQPLSGANVLTF | TGTGCCAGGGGACAGCCTCTCTCTGGGGCCAACGTCCTGACTTTC | few | TRBD1 | TRBJ2-6 | TRBV11-2
CASSQVENSPLHF | TGTGCCAGCAGCCAAGTGGAGAATTCACCCCTCCACTTT | NA | NA | TRBJ1-6 | TRBV11-2
CASTARHLRNEQFF | TGTGCCAGTACAGCCCGTCATCTGAGGAATGAGCAGTTCTTC | NA | NA | TRBJ2-1 | TRBV19
CAISESGGLNTEAFF | TGTGCCATCAGTGAGTCGGGGGGACTGAACACTGAAGCTTTCTTT | NA | NA | TRBJ1-1 | TRBV10-3
CASSQGQGGTEAFF | TGTGCCAGCAGCCAGGGACAGGGAGGCACTGAAGCTTTCTTT | NA | TRBD1 | TRBJ1-1 | TRBV3-1/TRBV3-2
CASNLGQGYMNTEAFF | TGTGCCAGCAACCTTGGACAGGGGTATATGAACACTGAAGCTTTCTTT | NA | TRBD1 | TRBJ1-1 | TRBV5-6
CASSPSGGQGGTEAFF | TGTGCCAGCTCACCATCCGGGGGACAGGGTGGGACTGAAGCTTTCTTT | NA | TRBD1 | TRBJ1-1 | TRBV18
CASSKSDGNEKLFF | TGTGCCAGCAGCAAATCGGACGGAAATGAAAAACTGTTTTTT | NA | NA | TRBJ1-4 | TRBV7-9
CASSEGVSLRETQYF | TGCGCCAGCAGTGAAGGAGTTTCCCTACGAGAGACCCAGTACTTC | NA | NA | TRBJ2-5 | TRBV10-2
CASSPGGGVETQYF | TGCGCCAGCAGCCCTGGGGGGGGCGTTGAGACCCAGTACTTC | NA | NA | TRBJ2-5 | TRBV5-1
CASSFSHWEGYTF | TGTGCCAGCAGTTTTTCCCACTGGGAAGGCTACACCTTC | NA | NA | TRBJ1-2 | TRBV27
CASSRGLGGETQYF | TGTGCCAGCAGCCGAGGTCTGGGGGGGGAGACCCAGTACTTC | NA | TRBD2 | TRBJ2-5 | TRBV3-1/TRBV3-2
CAISERQRNQPQHF | TGTGCCATCAGTGAAAGACAGAGGAATCAGCCCCAGCATTTT | NA | NA | TRBJ1-5 | TRBV10-3
CASSPLPSSYNSPLHF | TGTGCCAGCAGCCCTCTTCCTAGCTCCTATAATTCACCCCTCCACTTT | few | NA | TRBJ1-6 | TRBV27
CASSQGTRDYNEQFF | TGCGCCAGCAGCCAGGGGACTAGGGACTACAATGAGCAGTTCTTC | NA | TRBD2 | TRBJ2-1 | TRBV4-3
CAISPGQNYNEQFF | TGTGCCATCAGTCCGGGACAGAATTACAATGAGCAGTTCTTC | NA | TRBD1 | TRBJ2-1 | TRBV10-3
CASSLEPAGGSTGELFF | TGCGCCAGCAGCTTGGAACCAGCGGGGGGGAGCACCGGGGAGCTGTTTTTT | NA | TRBD2 | TRBJ2-2 | TRBV5-1
CASSSRQGAIGYGYTF | TGTGCCAGCAGCTCGCGACAGGGGGCTATTGGCTATGGCTACACCTTC | NA | TRBD1 | TRBJ1-2 | TRBV5-4
CASSLGAGGNQPQHF | TGCGCCAGCAGCTTGGGGGCAGGGGGAAATCAGCCCCAGCATTTT | NA | TRBD1 | TRBJ1-5 | TRBV5-1
CASSYSTASSYGYTF | TGTGCCAGCAGTTACTCAACGGCTTCAAGCTATGGCTACACCTTC | NA | NA | TRBJ1-2 | TRBV6-5
CASSFTGRTNEKLFF | TGCGCCAGCAGCTTTACAGGGCGAACTAATGAAAAACTGTTTTTT | NA | NA | TRBJ1-4 | TRBV5-1
CASSSETQYF | TGTGCCAGCAGCTCAGAGACCCAGTACTTC | NA | NA | TRBJ2-5 | TRBV5-8
CASSYLPGTEAFF | TGTGCCAGCAGCTACCTCCCGGGCACTGAAGCTTTCTTT | NA | NA | TRBJ1-1 | TRBV5-5
CATPSRDTGELFF | TGTGCCACCCCGAGTCGGGACACCGGGGAGCTGTTTTTT | NA | NA | TRBJ2-2 | TRBV28
CASSPERGNEQFF | TGTGCCAGCTCACCCGAGAGAGGAAATGAGCAGTTCTTC | NA | NA | TRBJ2-1 | TRBV18
CASRGKRANEKLFF | TGTGCCAGCAGAGGGAAAAGGGCAAATGAAAAACTGTTTTTT | NA | NA | TRBJ1-4 | TRBV6-4
CASSLAGSTEAFF | TGTGCCAGCAGCTTGGCGGGGAGCACTGAAGCTTTCTTT | NA | NA | TRBJ1-1 | TRBV5-4
CASSHPGMDYGYTF | TGTGCCAGCAGCCACCCAGGGATGGACTATGGCTACACCTTC | NA | NA | TRBJ1-2 | TRBV3-1/TRBV3-2
CASSPLLAGDYNEQFF | TGTGCCAGCAGTCCCTTACTAGCGGGAGACTACAATGAGCAGTTCTTC | NA | TRBD2 | TRBJ2-1 | TRBV6-2/TRBV6-3
CASSPSGGNEQFF | TGTGCCAGCAGCCCCAGCGGAGGAAATGAGCAGTTCTTC | NA | NA | TRBJ2-1 | TRBV9
CASSGQGFGSPLHF | TGTGCCAGCAGTGGGCAGGGGTTCGGTTCACCCCTCCACTTT | NA | NA | TRBJ1-6 | TRBV25-1
CSVGGGYGYTF | TGCAGCGTTGGGGGGGGCTATGGCTACACCTTC | NA | NA | TRBJ1-2 | TRBV29-1
CASSVKPTDTQYF | TGCGCCAGCAGCGTAAAACCGACAGATACGCAGTATTTT | NA | NA | TRBJ2-3 | TRBV5-1
CASSQEGSMLAGATYNEQFF | TGTGCCAGCAGCCAAGAGGGTTCGATGCTAGCGGGGGCGACCTACAATGAGCAGTTCTTC | NA | TRBD2 | TRBJ2-1 | TRBV4-2